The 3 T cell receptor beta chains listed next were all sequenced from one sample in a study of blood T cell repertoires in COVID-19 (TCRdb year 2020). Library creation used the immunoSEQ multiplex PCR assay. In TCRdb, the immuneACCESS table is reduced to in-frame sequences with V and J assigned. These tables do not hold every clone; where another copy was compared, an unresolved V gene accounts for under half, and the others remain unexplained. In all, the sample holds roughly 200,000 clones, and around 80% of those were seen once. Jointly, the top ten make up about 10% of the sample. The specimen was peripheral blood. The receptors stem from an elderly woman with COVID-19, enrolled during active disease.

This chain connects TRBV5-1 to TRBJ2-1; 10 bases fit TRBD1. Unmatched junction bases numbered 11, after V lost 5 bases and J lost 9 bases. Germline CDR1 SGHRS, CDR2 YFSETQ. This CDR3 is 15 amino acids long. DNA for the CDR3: TGCGCCAGCAGACCCGGGACAGGGGAACTGGGTGAGCAGTTCTTC. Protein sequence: CASRPGTGELGEQFF. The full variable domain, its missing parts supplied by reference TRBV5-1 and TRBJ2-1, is KAGVTQTPRYLIKTRGQQVTLSCSPISGHRSVSWYQQTPGQGLQFLFEYFSETQRNKGNFPGRFSGRQFSNSRSEMNVSTLELGDSALYLCASRPGTGELGEQFFGPGTRLTVL.

The CDR3: CASSERGRTDGYTF. CDR3 nucleotide sequence: TGTGCCAGCAGTGAAAGGGGGAGAACGGATGGCTACACCTTC. The chain links TRBV2 to TRBJ1-2, with D tentatively TRBD1 (6 bases). CDR1 SNHLY and CDR2 FYNNEI come from the germline V gene. The CDR3 has 14 residues. Trimming pared 2 bases from V and 6 bases from J, leaving 13 bases between.

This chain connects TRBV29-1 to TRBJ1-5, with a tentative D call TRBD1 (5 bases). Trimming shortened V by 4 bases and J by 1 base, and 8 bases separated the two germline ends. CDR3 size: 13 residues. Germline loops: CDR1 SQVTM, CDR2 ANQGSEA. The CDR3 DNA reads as TGCAGCGTTGCGGCAGGGAGCAATCAGCCCCAGCATTTT. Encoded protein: CSVAAGSNQPQHF. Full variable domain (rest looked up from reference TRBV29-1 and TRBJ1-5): SAVISQKPSRDICQRGTSLTIQCQVDSQVTMMFWYRQQPGQSLTLIATANQGSEATYESGFVIDKFPISRPNLTFSTLTVSNMSPEDSSIYLCSVAAGSNQPQHFGDGTRLSIL.